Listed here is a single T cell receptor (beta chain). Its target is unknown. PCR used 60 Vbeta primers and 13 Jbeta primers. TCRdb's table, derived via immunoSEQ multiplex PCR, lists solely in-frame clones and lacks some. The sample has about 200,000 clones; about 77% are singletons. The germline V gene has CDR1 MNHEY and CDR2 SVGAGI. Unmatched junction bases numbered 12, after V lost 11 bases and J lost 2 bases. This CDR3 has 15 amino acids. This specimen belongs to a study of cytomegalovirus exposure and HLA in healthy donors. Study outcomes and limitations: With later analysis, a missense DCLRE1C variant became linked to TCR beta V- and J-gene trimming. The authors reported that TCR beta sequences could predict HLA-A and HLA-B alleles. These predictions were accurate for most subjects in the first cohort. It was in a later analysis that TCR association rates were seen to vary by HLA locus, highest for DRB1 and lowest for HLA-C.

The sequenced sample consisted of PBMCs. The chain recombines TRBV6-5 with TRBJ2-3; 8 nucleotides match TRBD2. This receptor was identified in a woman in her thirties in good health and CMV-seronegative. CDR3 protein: CAGQTVAGYTDTQYF. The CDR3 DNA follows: TGTGCCGGCCAGACCGTAGCGGGGTACACAGATACGCAGTATTTT.